This T cell receptor beta chain was documented in a study of T cells in localized non-small cell lung cancer (dated by TCRdb to about 2020). Background on the whole study: The study analyzed T cell repertoires of 200 to 250 early-stage NSCLC patients, comparing tumors and uninvolved tumor-adjacent lungs. The cohort comprised 236 treatment-naïve NSCLC patients with resected, localized lung tumors. Of the NSCLC patients, over 120 were male and approximately 97 were female, and the mean age was approximately 66 years.

At diagnosis, peripheral blood, uninvolved tumor-adjacent lung and tumor were collected and stored as a combination of fresh-frozen and FFPE material. For TCR repertoire profiling, blood samples were analyzed as peripheral blood mononuclear cells. The immunoSEQ Assay was used to sequence TCR beta CDR3 regions from DNA. Per the source publication's procedure: T cell density was computed as TCR beta template counts normalized to usable DNA estimated by amplifying housekeeping genes. The preseqR package was used to estimate richness by extrapolating to 400,000 templates for PBMC samples and to 120,000 templates for tissue samples. Clonality was taken to be one minus Pielou's evenness. Differential abundance testing on productive amino-acid clonotypes, with a minimum total count of 5 and an alpha of 0.1, was used to identify tissue-enriched TCRs. The Jaccard Index and the Morisita Overlap Index were used to measure how much the repertoires overlapped between compartments. GLIPH grouped TCR beta CDR3s together with public tetramer-defined viral CDR3s, and a viral motif had to include at least three viral sequences and show V-gene enrichment. The source is immuneACCESS, and TCRdb retained only in-frame sequences with V and J called. Part of the clones is not carried over; for the studies checked, unresolved V genes explain less than half of this, and the remainder is unexplained. V, J and clone size are those of that table, while D and trimming were read from the DNA. Across this sample there are tens of thousands of clones, with more than 90% seen only once. Roughly 6.9% of the sample comes from the top ten.

V was cut back by 0 bases and J by 8 bases, leaving a gap of 10 bases between them. The CDR3 runs 14 residues from the cysteine to the phenylalanine. The kept DNA is CDR3 alone, 42 bases in frame from the first base. From a lookup of the germline V gene, CDR1 and CDR2 are MGHRA and YSYEKL. General conclusions and limits of the study: Higher T cell density in blood was associated with longer overall survival, whereas higher clonality in adjacent lung was associated with shorter survival. Because the study design was exploratory, TCR variables were selected using unadjusted p-values without false-discovery rate correction. Uninvolved tumor-adjacent lung showed the highest T cell clonality, higher than tumor, which suggests more focused antigenic responses in the adjacent lung. Because multi-region sequencing of the tumors was not done, intratumor heterogeneity could not be ruled out. A median of about 50 of the top 100 tumor clones turned up in the paired uninvolved adjacent lung, and fewer than 35 of those clones also ranked among the top 100 of that same adjacent lung.

Details on this clone: No cognate antigen has been identified for it. The sample holds no much larger clone one base away, and base qualities are not on file.

This TCR was sampled from a female donor at least 60 years old with stage I lung adenocarcinoma. Sequencing used peripheral blood, obtained before any cancer treatment. Recombination connected TRBV4-1 to TRBJ1-4, and possibly TRBD1, on 5 matching bases. The CDR3: CASSQDVEGEKLFF. The DNA sequence follows: TGCGCCAGCAGCCAAGATGTAGAGGGGGAAAAACTGTTTTTT.